The 20 T cell receptor beta chains reported below all come from one sample, sequenced in a study of T-cell reconstitution after alpha-beta-depleted transplantation in children. TCRbeta library preparation incorporated unique molecular identifiers. TCRdb used MiXCR to reprocess the PCR reads, holding one entry per CDR3 protein. The table lists approximately 500,000 distinct CDR3 sequences, 27% of them singletons, with less than 40% in the top ten. This sample comprised PBMCs, obtained before TCRalphabeta/CD19-depleted stem cell transplant. The source of these receptors is a boy under two years old with Wiskott-Aldrich syndrome, due to receive a stem cell transplant.

This clonotype was seen a handful of times. This rearrangement joins TRBV20-1 to TRBJ1-2, with 7 bases matching TRBD1. The germline gives CDR1 DFQATT, CDR2 SNEGSKA (reference sequence). Trimming removed 3 bases from V and 4 bases from J; junction bases left unmatched: 11. The CDR3 consists of 15 residues. The CDR3 DNA is TGCAGTGCTAGCATTGGGACAGTGGGGTTCTATGGCTACACCTTC. Translated, it gives CSASIGTVGFYGYTF.

This chain connects TRBV2 to TRBJ2-3; no clear D. Trimming removed 6 bases at V and 2 bases at J, with 15 bases between. The germline V gene encodes CDR1 SNHLY and CDR2 FYNNEI. The CDR3 extends over 15 amino acids. This CDR3 reads CASSLETPFTDTQYF. CDR3 nucleotides: TGTGCCAGCAGCCTAGAGACTCCATTCACAGATACGCAGTATTTT. Full variable domain (remainder filled in from reference TRBV2 and TRBJ2-3): EPEVTQTPSHQVTQMGQEVILRCVPISNHLYFYWYRQILGQKVEFLVSFYNNEISEKSEIFDDQFSVERPDGSNFTLKIRSTKLEDSAMYFCASSLETPFTDTQYFGPGTRLTVL.

The rearrangement links TRBV5-1 to TRBJ2-1; 7 bases align to TRBD1. J was trimmed by 4 bases and V by 6 bases; bases with no gene match: 10. Looked up from germline, CDR1 is SGHRS and CDR2 is YFSETQ. The CDR3 has 15 residues. The CDR3 region has the DNA TGCGCCAGCACCTCAGGACAGGCCCAATACAATGAGCAGTTCTTC. This gives the protein CASTSGQAQYNEQFF.

The chain combines TRBV5-1 with TRBJ2-1, with D perhaps TRBD1 (5 bases). This CDR3 is 15 amino acids long. In germline, CDR1 is SGHRS, CDR2 YFSETQ. Trimming pared 0 bases from V and 3 bases from J, leaving 10 bases between. DNA for the CDR3: TGCGCCAGCAGCTTGGGCAGGGCCAACTACAATGAGCAGTTCTTC. Its protein is CASSLGRANYNEQFF.

V gene TRBV6-4 combines with J gene TRBJ2-1; 14 nucleotides line up with TRBD2. Germline trimming cut 3 bases from V and 8 bases from J; bases unmatched to any gene: 3. The CDR3 is made up of 15 amino acids. Germline V gene lookup returns CDR1 MRHNA and CDR2 SNTAGT. The CDR3 loop is CASSEGLAGVYEQFF. The CDR3 DNA sequence: TGTGCCAGCAGTGAGGGACTAGCGGGAGTATATGAGCAGTTCTTC.

The chain has TRBV30 and TRBJ2-2, with D perhaps TRBD1 or TRBD2 (5 bases each). The CDR3 is 15 residues long. CDR1 is GTSNPN and CDR2 is SVGIG in the germline V gene (reference sequence). V shed 1 base and J shed 1 base, with 10 bases lying between them. The DNA for the CDR3 is TGTGCCTGGAGTGCCCGGGACGGGAACACCGGGGAGCTGTTTTTT. Its translation: CAWSARDGNTGELFF.

V gene TRBV7-8 combines with J gene TRBJ2-3; TRBD1 or TRBD2 may be the D gene (5 bases each). This CDR3 is 14 amino acids long. The germline V gene encodes CDR1 SGHVS and CDR2 FQNEAQ. V was clipped by 3 bases and J by 5 bases, with 12 bases between them. The CDR3 loop reads CASSFGTPVDTQYF. CDR3 coding DNA: TGTGCCAGCAGCTTCGGGACGCCCGTAGATACGCAGTATTTT.

The V call is TRBV12-3 or TRBV12-4, the J call TRBJ2-7; D gene uncertain. This CDR3 contains 13 residues. The V end lost 2 bases, the J end lost 5 bases, and 10 bases lay between the germline ends. The CDR3 protein is CASSLKGNHEQYF. The CDR3 bases are TGTGCCAGCAGTTTAAAAGGGAACCACGAGCAGTACTTC.

This rearrangement joins TRBV2 to TRBJ2-1; D may be TRBD1 (7 bases). From germline, CDR1 is SNHLY and CDR2 FYNNEI. The V and J ends lost 8 bases and 6 bases respectively, with 14 bases between them. The CDR3 contains 13 residues. This CDR3 is CASGYRGLNEQFF. The CDR3 DNA reads TGTGCCAGCGGCTACAGGGGACTCAATGAGCAGTTCTTC.

This clonotype has a handful of counts. CDR3 sequence reads: CSVAGGPYEQYF. The CDR3 region has the DNA TGCAGCGTAGCGGGAGGGCCCTACGAGCAGTACTTC. V usage is TRBV29-1 and J usage is TRBJ2-7, with TRBD2 matching over 10 bases. This CDR3 has 12 amino acids. J was trimmed by 2 bases and V by 6 bases; bases with no gene match: 1. Per germline, CDR1 SQVTM and CDR2 ANQGSEA.

The rearrangement joins TRBV4-2 to TRBJ2-1; tentatively, D is TRBD2 (5 bases). CDR1 LGHNA and CDR2 YNFKEQ come from the germline V gene. This CDR3 has 16 residues. Deletions cut 0 bases from V and 5 bases from J, with 14 bases between. CDR3: CASSQDRLAQNNEQFF. CDR3 in DNA: TGTGCCAGCAGCCAAGATCGGCTAGCCCAAAACAATGAGCAGTTCTTC.

This clonotype was seen more than once but under ten times. This chain joins TRBV25-1 and TRBJ2-3, with TRBD2 matching 12 bases. CDR1 and CDR2 (germline): MGHDK, SYGVNS. This CDR3 comprises 18 residues. V was clipped by 0 bases and J by 0 bases; unmatched bases: 4. CDR3 amino acids: CASSEYPGTSGSTDTQYF. The CDR3 coding sequence is TGTGCCAGCAGTGAATACCCCGGGACTAGCGGGAGCACAGATACGCAGTATTTT.

The genes are TRBV12-3 or TRBV12-4 and TRBJ2-1; D unclear. V was shortened by 5 bases and J by 13 bases, with 15 bases between the two germline ends. CDR3 size: 12 residues. The CDR3 DNA reads as TGTGCCAGCAGTCTAAGCGCGAGGAAACAGTTCTTC. This translates into CASSLSARKQFF.

The chain employs TRBV12-3 or TRBV12-4 and TRBJ2-6, with no clear D. This CDR3 is 15 amino acids long. Trimming cost V 3 bases and J 4 bases, with 10 bases left between them. In DNA form, the CDR3 reads TGTGCCAGCAGTTTTTTATCCGCCGGGGCCAACGTCCTGACTTTC. Translated, it gives CASSFLSAGANVLTF.

The chain recombines TRBV5-1 with TRBJ2-1; TRBD2 aligns across 8 bases. The CDR3 covers 13 residues. Germline lookup yields CDR1 SGHRS and CDR2 YFSETQ. The V segment lost 7 bases and the J segment 3 bases; nucleotides outside the gene matches: 3. As DNA, the CDR3 is TGCGCCAGCGCCGGGACTAGCTACAATGAGCAGTTCTTC. Translating it yields CASAGTSYNEQFF.

The table lists this clonotype with a few counts. The rearrangement joins TRBV6-5 to TRBJ1-1, with D maybe TRBD1 (5 bases). This CDR3 is 13 amino acids long. Germline V gene lookup returns CDR1 MNHEY and CDR2 SVGAGI. Trimming pared 4 bases from V and 3 bases from J, leaving 9 bases between. The CDR3 DNA follows: TGTGCCAGCAGTTTGAGGGGACACACTGAAGCTTTCTTT. Protein product: CASSLRGHTEAFF.

This clonotype was counted a few times. V and J are TRBV10-3 and TRBJ2-2, with D perhaps TRBD2 (6 bases). Germline values: CDR1 ENHRY, CDR2 SYGVKD. V gave up 8 bases and J gave up 2 bases, with 18 bases separating them. The CDR3 runs 16 residues. DNA of the CDR3: TGTGCCATCTCAAGCAGGGCTAGCGTCAACACCGGGGAGCTGTTTTTT. Protein: CAISSRASVNTGELFF.

This clonotype turned up a few times. The rearrangement uses TRBV12-3 or TRBV12-4 and TRBJ2-2; 9 positions agree with TRBD2. V was clipped by 3 bases and J by 7 bases; unmatched bases: 9. The CDR3 is 16 amino acids. CDR3 coding DNA: TGTGCCAGCAGTTTTCTGGCGGGAGGGCCCGGCGGGGAGCTGTTTTTT. Residues: CASSFLAGGPGGELFF.

This clonotype has just a few counts. The DNA for the CDR3 is TGCGCCAGCAGCTTGGTAGGGGGACACTATAGCAATCAGCCCCAGCATTTT. It codes for CASSLVGGHYSNQPQHF. The rearrangement links TRBV5-1 to TRBJ1-5; tentative D call: TRBD1 (6 bases). This CDR3 spans 17 amino acids. V gave up 0 bases and J gave up 0 bases, with 13 bases separating them. Germline CDR1 is SGHRS and CDR2 is YFSETQ.

The rearrangement uses TRBV12-3 or TRBV12-4 and TRBJ2-7; 8 bases align to TRBD1. J gave up 5 bases and V 3 bases, and 6 bases lay outside the gene matches. The CDR3 totals 14 residues. The CDR3 bases are TGTGCCAGCAGTTTGGTGGACAGGGCCCACGAGCAGTACTTC. Translating gives CASSLVDRAHEQYF.